The sequence of this TCR beta chain was determined in a study of blood T cell repertoires in COVID-19. Only in-frame clones appear in the TCRdb table, and some are missing; sequencing was by immunoSEQ multiplex PCR. The sample includes 250,000 to 350,000 clones, around 87% of them seen just once. The CDR3 covers 15 residues. V was clipped by 5 bases and J by 2 bases, with 15 bases between them. The V gene's germline CDR1 is LNHDA and CDR2 SQIVND (reference sequence). The specimen sequenced was peripheral blood. This receptor was taken from a woman aged 45-65 years who had recovered from COVID-19. The V gene is TRBV19, the J gene TRBJ1-2, with D perhaps TRBD1 (6 bases). Here the CDR3 reads CASSDRSSGNYGYTF. CDR3 coding DNA: TGTGCCAGTAGTGACAGGTCCTCAGGGAACTATGGCTACACCTTC. The full variable domain, rest sourced from reference TRBV19 and TRBJ1-2, is DGGITQSPKYLFRKEGQNVTLSCEQNLNHDAMYWYRQDPGQGLRLIYYSQIVNDFQKGDIAEGYSVSREKKESFPLTVTSAQKNPTAFYLCASSDRSSGNYGYTFGSGTRLTVV.